Below, 5 T cell receptor beta chains from the same sample are listed, as sequenced in a study of PD-L1 blockade in urothelial cancer. Using immunoSEQ multiplex PCR, the repertoire was profiled, and TCRdb retains in-frame clones only, with some absent. This table holds 45,000 or so clones, about 81% found once. Noted time point: pretreatment peripheral blood. The material sequenced was PBMCs, taken around atezolizumab (anti-PD-L1) treatment. These receptor sequences come from a man aged 50-60 years with urothelial cancer.

The chain uses TRBV6-1 and TRBJ2-1; 11 bases match TRBD2. With 1 base clipped from V and 10 bases from J, the junction kept 6 bases outside the gene matches. The CDR3 totals 15 residues. Germline V gene data show CDR1 as MNHNS and CDR2 as SASEGT. CDR3 nucleotides: TGTGCCAGCAGTGAAGGACTAGCGGGGTGGGAGGAGCAGTTCTTC. It is translated as CASSEGLAGWEEQFF.

This clone was seen a single time. The gene calls are TRBV7-9 and TRBJ2-7; D unresolved. The V gene's germline CDR1 is SEHNR and CDR2 FQNEAQ (reference sequence). This CDR3 contains 14 residues. The V gene lost 5 bases and the J gene lost 2 bases, with 13 bases spanning the gap. CDR3 amino acids: CASSPAPPPYEQYF. The CDR3 coding sequence is TGTGCCAGCAGCCCTGCGCCACCACCCTACGAGCAGTACTTC.

A single count supports this clone. The rearrangement links TRBV9 to TRBJ1-2, with a tentative D call TRBD1 (5 bases). The CDR3 covers 12 residues. From germline, CDR1 is SGDLS and CDR2 YYNGEE. The V end lost 0 bases, the J end lost 8 bases, and 8 bases lay between the germline ends. CDR3 sequence: CASSVVAGGYTF. Written as DNA, the CDR3 is TGTGCCAGCAGCGTAGTTGCAGGGGGCTACACCTTC.

V usage is TRBV10-3 and J usage is TRBJ1-1; 9 bases fit TRBD1. In germline, CDR1 is ENHRY, CDR2 SYGVKD. The CDR3 spans 18 residues. The trim removed 0 bases at V and 5 bases at J, leaving 13 bases unmatched. The chain's CDR3 is CAISESRIDRGDSTEAFF. Written as DNA, the CDR3 is TGTGCCATCAGTGAGTCGAGGATTGACAGGGGGGATTCTACTGAAGCTTTCTTT.

The chain couples TRBV18 to TRBJ2-5; D remains unclear. There are 14 residues in the CDR3. V was pared by 1 base and J by 3 bases, with 9 bases between. From germline, CDR1 is KGHSH and CDR2 LQKENI. The CDR3 protein is CASSPRGRKETQYF. The CDR3 DNA follows: TGTGCCAGCTCACCACGTGGCAGGAAAGAGACCCAGTACTTC.